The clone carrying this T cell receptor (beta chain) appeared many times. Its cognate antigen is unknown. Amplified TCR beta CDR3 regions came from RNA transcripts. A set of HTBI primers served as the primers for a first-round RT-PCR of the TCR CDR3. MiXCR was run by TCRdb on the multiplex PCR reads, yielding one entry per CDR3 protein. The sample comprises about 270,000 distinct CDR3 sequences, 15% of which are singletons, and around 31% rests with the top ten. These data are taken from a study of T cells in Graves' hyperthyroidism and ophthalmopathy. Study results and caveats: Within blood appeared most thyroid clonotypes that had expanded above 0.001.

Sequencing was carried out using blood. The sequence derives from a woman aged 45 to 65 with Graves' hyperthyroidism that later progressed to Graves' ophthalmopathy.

CDR3 in DNA: TGTGCCAGCAGCTTCGCGGGGGTTGACTATGGCTACACCTTC. As protein: CASSFAGVDYGYTF. The chain is built from TRBV11-2 and TRBJ1-2; TRBD1 might be the D (5 bases). The V end was cut by 3 bases, the J end by 3 bases, with 11 bases between. The CDR3 is 14 residues long. CDR1 is SGHAT and CDR2 is FQNNGV in the germline V gene.